This entry concerns a single T cell receptor beta chain. Its matching antigen is unknown. These data come from a study of T cell responses to AZD1222 COVID-19 vaccine. The overall study: Analyses pooled second doses at about 4 or about 12 weeks. Regarding the study as a whole: Just a handful of people given AZD1222 tested seropositive at baseline. Donors skewed white British and female; clonal diversity was possibly underestimated.

Only in-frame clones appear in the TCRdb table, and some are missing; sequencing was by immunoSEQ multiplex PCR. Among more than 85,000 clones, 70% to 90% were seen once, and the ten largest hold about 5%. The CDR3 is made up of 15 amino acids. Trimming cost V 4 bases and J 6 bases, with 19 bases left between them. Germline V CDR1 and CDR2: SNHLY, FYNNEI. This receptor was obtained from an adult in good health. This chain joins TRBV2 and TRBJ2-7, with D possibly matching TRBD2 (5 bases). The sequencing here drew on peripheral blood, taken on day 0 of AZD1222 vaccination. The CDR3 bases are TGTGCCAGCAGTGTATTTGTAGGAGGTGTCGGCGAGCAGTACTTC. Residues: CASSVFVGGVGEQYF.